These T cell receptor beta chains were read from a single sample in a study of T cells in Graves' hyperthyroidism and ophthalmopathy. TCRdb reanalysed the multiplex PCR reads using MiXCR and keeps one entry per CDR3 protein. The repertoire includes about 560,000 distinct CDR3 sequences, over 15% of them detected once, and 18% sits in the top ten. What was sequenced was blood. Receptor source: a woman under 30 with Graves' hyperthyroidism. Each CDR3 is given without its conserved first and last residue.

cdr3_aa: ASSSRRAAGVSNEQF
v_call: TRBV7-9
j_call: TRBJ2-1

cdr3_aa: ASSGPTGSRVTGELF
v_call: TRBV5-1
j_call: TRBJ2-2

cdr3_aa: ASSPPDRGAISPLH
v_call: TRBV28
j_call: TRBJ1-6

cdr3_aa: ASRAMGYT
v_call: TRBV6-1
j_call: TRBJ1-2

cdr3_aa: ASSQAARGSYEQY
v_call: TRBV4-3
j_call: TRBJ2-7

cdr3_aa: ASSSPGAGYEQY
v_call: TRBV7-9
j_call: TRBJ2-7

cdr3_aa: ASSIWDSNPTNEKLF
v_call: TRBV19
j_call: TRBJ1-4

cdr3_aa: SARDPALGAF
v_call: TRBV20-1
j_call: TRBJ1-1

cdr3_aa: ASSQVGGYYGYT
v_call: TRBV14
j_call: TRBJ1-2

cdr3_aa: ASSYWSRDSPLH
v_call: TRBV6-2/TRBV6-3
j_call: TRBJ1-6

cdr3_aa: ASSPKPGQGPYNEQF
v_call: TRBV18
j_call: TRBJ2-1

cdr3_aa: ASSSPTGWLEAF
v_call: TRBV28
j_call: TRBJ1-1

cdr3_aa: ASSSSQAGRTDTQY
v_call: TRBV13
j_call: TRBJ2-3

cdr3_aa: SARTGSGNTIY
v_call: TRBV20-1
j_call: TRBJ1-3

cdr3_aa: ATETGNTEAF
v_call: TRBV2
j_call: TRBJ1-1

cdr3_aa: ASSVGVRNIQY
v_call: TRBV9
j_call: TRBJ2-4

cdr3_aa: ASSLAPAGGFTPLH
v_call: TRBV7-9
j_call: TRBJ1-6

cdr3_aa: ASSQDLPGAAYGYT
v_call: TRBV4-3
j_call: TRBJ1-2

cdr3_aa: ASSLDASGPQETQY
v_call: TRBV3-1
j_call: TRBJ2-5

cdr3_aa: ASSLSTSEKNEQF
v_call: TRBV27
j_call: TRBJ2-1

cdr3_aa: ASSLGYYGYT
v_call: TRBV12-3/TRBV12-4
j_call: TRBJ1-2

cdr3_aa: ASSEKRPASGNILQETQY
v_call: TRBV2
j_call: TRBJ2-5

cdr3_aa: ASRTGPGGYT
v_call: TRBV27
j_call: TRBJ1-2

cdr3_aa: ASSQGDGDTQY
v_call: TRBV3-1
j_call: TRBJ2-3

cdr3_aa: ASSPIRGEQY
v_call: TRBV11-2
j_call: TRBJ2-7

cdr3_aa: ASSPPTSGKFYEQY
v_call: TRBV18
j_call: TRBJ2-7

cdr3_aa: ASSAQDSSSYEQY
v_call: TRBV10-2
j_call: TRBJ2-7